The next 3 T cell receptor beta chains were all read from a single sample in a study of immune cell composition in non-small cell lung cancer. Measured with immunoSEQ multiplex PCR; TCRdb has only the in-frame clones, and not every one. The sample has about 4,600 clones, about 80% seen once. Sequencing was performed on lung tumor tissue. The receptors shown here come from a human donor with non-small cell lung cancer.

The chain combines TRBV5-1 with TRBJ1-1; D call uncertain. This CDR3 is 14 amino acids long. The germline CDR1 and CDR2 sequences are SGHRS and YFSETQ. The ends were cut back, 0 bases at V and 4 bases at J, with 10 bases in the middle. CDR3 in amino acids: CASSLVPRGTEAFF. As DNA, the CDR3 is TGCGCCAGCAGCTTGGTGCCCAGAGGCACTGAAGCTTTCTTT. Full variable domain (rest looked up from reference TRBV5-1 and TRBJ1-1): KAGVTQTPRYLIKTRGQQVTLSCSPISGHRSVSWYQQTPGQGLQFLFEYFSETQRNKGNFPGRFSGRQFSNSRSEMNVSTLELGDSALYLCASSLVPRGTEAFFGQGTRLTVV.

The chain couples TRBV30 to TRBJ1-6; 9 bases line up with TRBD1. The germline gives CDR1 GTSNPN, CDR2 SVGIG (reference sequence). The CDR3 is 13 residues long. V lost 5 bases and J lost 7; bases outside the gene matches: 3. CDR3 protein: CAWGDRANSPLHF. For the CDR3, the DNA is TGTGCCTGGGGGGACAGGGCGAATTCACCCCTCCACTTT.

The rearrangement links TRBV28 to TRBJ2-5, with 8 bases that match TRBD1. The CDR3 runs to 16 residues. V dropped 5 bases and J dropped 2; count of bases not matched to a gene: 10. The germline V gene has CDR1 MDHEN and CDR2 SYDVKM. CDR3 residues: CASSTPAGTGQETQYF. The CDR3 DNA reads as TGTGCCAGCAGTACGCCAGCCGGGACAGGTCAAGAGACCCAGTACTTC.